This T cell receptor (beta chain) was sequenced for a study of control samples from healthy donors and cancer patients. Using immunoSEQ multiplex PCR, the repertoire was profiled, and TCRdb retains in-frame clones only, with some absent. The table lists around 120,000 clones, around 87% of them singletons, with around 3% in the top ten. The sequencing sample was made of blood. This receptor was taken from a man aged 55 to 70 in good health.

For the CDR3, the DNA is TGTGCCAGCAGTTACTTACAGGGGCCCTACGAGCAGTACTTC. This encodes CASSYLQGPYEQYF. The V and J genes are TRBV27 and TRBJ2-7; 7 nucleotides line up with TRBD1. V trimming: 4 bases; J trimming: 2 bases; junction bases outside the gene matches: 5. CDR3 length: 14 amino acids. Germline V gene lookup returns CDR1 MNHEY and CDR2 SMNVEV (reference sequence).